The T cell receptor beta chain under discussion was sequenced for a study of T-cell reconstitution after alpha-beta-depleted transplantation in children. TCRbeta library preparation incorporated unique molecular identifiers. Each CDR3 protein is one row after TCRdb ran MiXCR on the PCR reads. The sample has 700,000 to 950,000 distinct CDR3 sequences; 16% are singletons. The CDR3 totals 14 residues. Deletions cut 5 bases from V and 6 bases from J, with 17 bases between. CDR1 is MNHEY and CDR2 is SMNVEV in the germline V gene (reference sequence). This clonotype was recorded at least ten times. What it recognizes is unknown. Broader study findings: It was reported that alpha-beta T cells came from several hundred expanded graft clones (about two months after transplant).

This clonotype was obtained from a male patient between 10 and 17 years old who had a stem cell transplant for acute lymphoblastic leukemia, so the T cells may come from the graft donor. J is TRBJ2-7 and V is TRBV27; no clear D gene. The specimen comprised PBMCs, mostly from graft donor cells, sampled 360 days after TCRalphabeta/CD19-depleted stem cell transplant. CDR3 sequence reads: CASSPDLTWFEQYF. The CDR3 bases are TGTGCCAGCAGTCCCGACTTAACTTGGTTCGAGCAGTACTTC.